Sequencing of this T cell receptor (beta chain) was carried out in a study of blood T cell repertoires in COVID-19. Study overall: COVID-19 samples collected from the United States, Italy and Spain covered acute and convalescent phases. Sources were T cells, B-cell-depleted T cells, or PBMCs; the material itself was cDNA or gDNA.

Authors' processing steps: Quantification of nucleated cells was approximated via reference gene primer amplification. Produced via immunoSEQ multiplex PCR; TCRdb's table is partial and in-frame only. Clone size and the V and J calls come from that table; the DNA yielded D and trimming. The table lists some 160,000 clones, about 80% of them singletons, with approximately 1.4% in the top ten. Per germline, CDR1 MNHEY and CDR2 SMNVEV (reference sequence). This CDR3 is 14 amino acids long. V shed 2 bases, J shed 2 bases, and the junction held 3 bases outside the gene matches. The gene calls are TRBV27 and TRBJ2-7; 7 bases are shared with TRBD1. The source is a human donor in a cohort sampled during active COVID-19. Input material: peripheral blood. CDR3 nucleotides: TGTGCCAGCAGTTTACGGCAGGGGGCCTACGAGCAGTACTTC. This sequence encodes CASSLRQGAYEQYF.